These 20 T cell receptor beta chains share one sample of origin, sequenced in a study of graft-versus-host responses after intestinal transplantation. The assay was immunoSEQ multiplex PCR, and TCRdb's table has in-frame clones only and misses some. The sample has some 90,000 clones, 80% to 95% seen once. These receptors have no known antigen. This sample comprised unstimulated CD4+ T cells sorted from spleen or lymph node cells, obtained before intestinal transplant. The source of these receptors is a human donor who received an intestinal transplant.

CDR3 sequence: CASRVRVSGYTF. The CDR3 DNA sequence: TGTGCCAGCAGAGTTAGGGTTAGTGGCTACACCTTC. This chain connects TRBV2 to TRBJ1-2; D call uncertain. Germline lookup yields CDR1 SNHLY and CDR2 FYNNEI. The V and J ends lost 6 bases and 7 bases respectively, with 12 bases between them. This CDR3 region has 12 residues.

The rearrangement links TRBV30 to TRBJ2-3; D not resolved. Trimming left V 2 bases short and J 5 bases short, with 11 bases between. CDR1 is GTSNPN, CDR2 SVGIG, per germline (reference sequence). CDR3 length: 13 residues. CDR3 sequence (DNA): TGTGCCTGGAGTACCCCTGGGCGAGATACGCAGTATTTT. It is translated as CAWSTPGRDTQYF.

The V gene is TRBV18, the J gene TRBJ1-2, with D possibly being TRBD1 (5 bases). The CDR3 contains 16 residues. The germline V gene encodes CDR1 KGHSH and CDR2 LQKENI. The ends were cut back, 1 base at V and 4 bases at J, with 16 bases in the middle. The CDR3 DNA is TGTGCCAGCTCACCACAAAAGGGGCGTACTGGCTATGGCTACACCTTC. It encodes CASSPQKGRTGYGYTF.

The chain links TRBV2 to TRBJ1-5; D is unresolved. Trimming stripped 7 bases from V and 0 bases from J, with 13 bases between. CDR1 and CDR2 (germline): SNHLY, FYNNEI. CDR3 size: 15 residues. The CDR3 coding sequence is TGTGCCAGCACCGAAAGAGGGCGTAGCAATCAGCCCCAGCATTTT. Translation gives CASTERGRSNQPQHF.

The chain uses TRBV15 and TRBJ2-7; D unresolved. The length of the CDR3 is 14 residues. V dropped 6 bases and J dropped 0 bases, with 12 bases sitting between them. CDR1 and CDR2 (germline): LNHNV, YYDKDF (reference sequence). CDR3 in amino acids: CATSPKAYSYEQYF. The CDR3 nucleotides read TGTGCCACCAGTCCCAAGGCCTACTCCTACGAGCAGTACTTC.

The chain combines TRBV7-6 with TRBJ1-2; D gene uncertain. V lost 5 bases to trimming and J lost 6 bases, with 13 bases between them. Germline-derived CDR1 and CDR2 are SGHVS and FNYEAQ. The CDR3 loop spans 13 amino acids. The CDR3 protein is CASSRRANNGYTF. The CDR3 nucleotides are TGTGCCAGCAGCCGCCGGGCCAACAATGGCTACACCTTC. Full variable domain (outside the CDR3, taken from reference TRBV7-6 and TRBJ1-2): GAGVSQSPRYKVTKRGQDVALRCDPISGHVSLYWYRQALGQGPEFLTYFNYEAQQDKSGLPNDRFSAERPEGSISTLTIQRTEQRDSAMYRCASSRRANNGYTFGSGTRLTVV.

The CDR3 spells CASSLVGGALQETQYF. CDR3 sequence (DNA): TGTGCCAGCAGCTTAGTTGGGGGAGCCTTACAAGAGACCCAGTACTTC. The chain is built from TRBV7-7 and TRBJ2-5; D tentatively reads TRBD1 or TRBD2 (5 bases each). Trimming removed 1 base at V and 2 bases at J, with 14 bases between. The CDR3 extends over 16 amino acids. The V gene's germline CDR1 is SSHAT and CDR2 FNYEAQ (reference sequence).

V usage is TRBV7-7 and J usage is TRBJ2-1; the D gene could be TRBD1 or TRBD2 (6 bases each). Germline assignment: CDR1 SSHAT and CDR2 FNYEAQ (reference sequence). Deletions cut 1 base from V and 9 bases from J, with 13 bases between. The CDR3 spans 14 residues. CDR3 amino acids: CASSLDVGGSEQFF. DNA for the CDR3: TGTGCCAGCAGCTTAGACGTGGGGGGCAGTGAGCAGTTCTTC. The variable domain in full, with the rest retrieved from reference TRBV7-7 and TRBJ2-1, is GAGVSQSPRYKVTKRGQDVTLRCDPISSHATLYWYQQALGQGPEFLTYFNYEAQPDKSGLPSDRFSAERPEGSISTLTIQRTEQRDSAMYRCASSLDVGGSEQFFGPGTRLTVL.

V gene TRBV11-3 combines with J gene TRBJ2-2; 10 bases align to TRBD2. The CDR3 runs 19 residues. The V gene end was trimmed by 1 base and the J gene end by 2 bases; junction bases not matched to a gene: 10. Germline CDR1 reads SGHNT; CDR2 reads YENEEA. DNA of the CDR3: TGTGCCAGCAGCTTAGCGAGGATAGCGGGAGGCCCCAACACCGGGGAGCTGTTTTTT. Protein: CASSLARIAGGPNTGELFF.

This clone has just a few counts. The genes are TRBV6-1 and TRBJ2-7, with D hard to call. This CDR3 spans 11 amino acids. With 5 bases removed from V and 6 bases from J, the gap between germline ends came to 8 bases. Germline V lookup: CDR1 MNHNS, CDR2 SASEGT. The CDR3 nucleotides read TGTGCCAGCAGTTATAGGCTCGAGCAGTACTTC. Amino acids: CASSYRLEQYF.

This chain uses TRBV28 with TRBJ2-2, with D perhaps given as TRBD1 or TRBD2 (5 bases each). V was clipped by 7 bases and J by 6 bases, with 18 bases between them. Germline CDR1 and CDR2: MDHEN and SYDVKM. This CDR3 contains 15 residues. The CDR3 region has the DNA TGTGCCAGCAAGGTTGGGACCCCTCTCTCCGGGGAGCTGTTTTTT. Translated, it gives CASKVGTPLSGELFF.

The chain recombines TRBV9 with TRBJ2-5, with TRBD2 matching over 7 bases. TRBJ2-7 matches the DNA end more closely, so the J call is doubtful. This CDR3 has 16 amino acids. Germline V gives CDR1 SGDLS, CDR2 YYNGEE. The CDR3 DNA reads TGTGCCAGCAGCGTAGGGGGAAGGGCGGGAGCGTACGAGCAGTACTTC. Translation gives CASSVGGRAGAYEQYF.

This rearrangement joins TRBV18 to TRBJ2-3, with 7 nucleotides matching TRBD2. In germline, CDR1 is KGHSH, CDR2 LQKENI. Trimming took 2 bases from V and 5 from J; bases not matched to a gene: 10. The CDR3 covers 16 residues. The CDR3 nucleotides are TGTGCCAGCTCACCAGCAAGGGACTACCCAAGAGATACGCAGTATTTT. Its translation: CASSPARDYPRDTQYF.

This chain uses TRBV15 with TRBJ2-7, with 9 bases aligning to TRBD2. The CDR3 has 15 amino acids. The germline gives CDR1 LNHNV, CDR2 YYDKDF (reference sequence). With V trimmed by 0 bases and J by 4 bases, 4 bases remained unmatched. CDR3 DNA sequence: TGTGCCACCAGCAGAGATCCTAGCGGGGCGTACGAGCAGTACTTC. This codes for CATSRDPSGAYEQYF.

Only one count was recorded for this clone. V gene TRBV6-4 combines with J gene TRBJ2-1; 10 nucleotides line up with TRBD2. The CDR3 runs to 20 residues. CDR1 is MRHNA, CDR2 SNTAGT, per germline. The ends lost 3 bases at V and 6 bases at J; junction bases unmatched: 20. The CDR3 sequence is CASSDFVWWERTSGINEQFF. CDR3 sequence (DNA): TGTGCCAGCAGTGATTTCGTTTGGTGGGAACGGACTAGCGGAATCAATGAGCAGTTCTTC.

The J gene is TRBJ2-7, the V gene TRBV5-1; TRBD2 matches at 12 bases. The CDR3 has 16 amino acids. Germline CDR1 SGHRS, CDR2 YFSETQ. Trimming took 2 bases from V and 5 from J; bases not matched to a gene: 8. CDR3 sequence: CASSLVLAGGYNEQYF. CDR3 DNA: TGCGCCAGCAGCTTAGTACTAGCGGGAGGTTATAACGAGCAGTACTTC.

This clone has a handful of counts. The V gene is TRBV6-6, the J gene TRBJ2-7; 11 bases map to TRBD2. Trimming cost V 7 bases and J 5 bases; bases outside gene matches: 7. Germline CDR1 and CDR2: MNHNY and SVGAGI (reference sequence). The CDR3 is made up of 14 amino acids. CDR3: CASTPGTSGHEQYF. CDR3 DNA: TGTGCCAGCACTCCCGGGACTAGCGGCCACGAGCAGTACTTC.

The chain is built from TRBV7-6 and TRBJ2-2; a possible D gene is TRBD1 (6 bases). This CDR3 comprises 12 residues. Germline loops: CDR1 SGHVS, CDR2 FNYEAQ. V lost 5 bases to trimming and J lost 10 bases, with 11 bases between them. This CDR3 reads CASSVQGVELFF. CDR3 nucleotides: TGTGCCAGCAGCGTACAGGGCGTGGAGCTGTTTTTT.

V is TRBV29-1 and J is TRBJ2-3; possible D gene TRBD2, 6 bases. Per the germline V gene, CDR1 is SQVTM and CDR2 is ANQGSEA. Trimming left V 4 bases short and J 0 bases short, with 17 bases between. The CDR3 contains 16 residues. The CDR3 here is CSVGGARTTSTDTQYF. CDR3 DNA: TGCAGCGTTGGTGGGGCAAGGACTACTAGCACAGATACGCAGTATTTT.

The CDR3 sequence: CASTQRGTGAYEQYF. CDR3 coding DNA: TGTGCCAGCACCCAACGCGGGACAGGGGCCTACGAGCAGTACTTC. The chain employs TRBV28 and TRBJ2-7; 10 bases fit TRBD1. Germline CDR1 and CDR2: MDHEN and SYDVKM. The CDR3 has 15 amino acids. After removal of 7 bases from V and 2 bases from J, the junction contained 8 bases not matched to a gene.